The count of the clone carrying this TCR beta chain is one. Its specificity is unknown. The V gene lost 2 bases and the J gene lost 0 bases, with 11 bases spanning the gap. CDR1 and CDR2 from the germline V gene are MNHEY and SMNVEV (reference sequence). This CDR3 is 15 amino acids long. These data belong to a study of PD-1 blockade in classical Hodgkin lymphoma. Broader study findings: Newly diagnosed patients had baseline TCR diversity that was reportedly lower than that of healthy donors. Diversity similar to that of newly diagnosed patients was seen at baseline in complete responders. CD4+ TCR diversity, unlike CD8+, climbed significantly by C4D1.

Method: immunoSEQ multiplex PCR; TCRdb's copy keeps in-frame clones and lacks some. The sample records fewer than 110,000 clones, 80% to 90% being singletons. In every patient, relapse followed autologous stem cell transplantation, while exposure to brentuximab vedotin differed. Material: peripheral blood mononuclear cells (PBMCs), obtained before the second cycle of nivolumab. The chain links TRBV27 to TRBJ2-7; either TRBD1 or TRBD2 may fit D (5 bases each). This clonotype was obtained from a human donor with classical Hodgkin lymphoma. CDR3 nucleotide sequence: TGTGCCAGCAGTTTAACGGGGACGTACTCCTACGAGCAGTACTTC. This encodes CASSLTGTYSYEQYF.